This passage covers 30 T cell receptor beta chains from one sample sequenced in a study of technical replicates of blood from a handful of donors. Produced via immunoSEQ multiplex PCR; TCRdb's table is partial and in-frame only. The sample records more than 65,000 clones, 96% being singletons. The sample was T cells isolated from PBMCs. These receptors came from a human donor in good health.

The chain joins TRBV28 to TRBJ1-5, with no clear D. V lost 3 bases to trimming and J lost 9 bases, with 12 bases between them. CDR1 and CDR2 from the germline V gene are MDHEN and SYDVKM. CDR3 length: 13 residues. This CDR3 is CASSFGGPRPQHF. The CDR3 nucleotides are TGTGCCAGCAGTTTTGGCGGGCCGCGGCCCCAGCATTTT.

The chain recombines TRBV5-4 with TRBJ1-1, with 9 bases aligning to TRBD1. Germline-derived CDR1 and CDR2 are SGHNT and YYREEE (reference sequence). The CDR3 is 14 residues long. Losses at the gene ends were 3 bases for V and 7 bases for J; bases not matched to a gene: 7. The CDR3 bases are TGTGCCAGCAGCTCACAGGGGGCTGGCGGTGAAGCTTTCTTT. This gives the protein CASSSQGAGGEAFF.

This chain links TRBV6-5 with TRBJ2-5; 7 nucleotides agree with TRBD1. Per germline, CDR1 MNHEY and CDR2 SVGAGI. This CDR3 is 15 amino acids long. V lost 5 bases and J lost 2; bases outside the gene matches: 8. The CDR3 coding sequence is TGTGCCAGCAGTGGCTACGGGACAGCTCAAGAGACCCAGTACTTC. Translated: CASSGYGTAQETQYF.

This chain links TRBV27 with TRBJ2-5, with D possibly TRBD2 on 5 matching bases. CDR1 MNHEY and CDR2 SMNVEV come from the germline V gene (reference sequence). The V and J ends lost 7 bases and 5 bases respectively, with 14 bases between them. CDR3 length: 13 amino acids. The CDR3 DNA reads as TGTGCCAGCAAGGTAGTGGGAGACGAGACCCAGTACTTC. This gives the protein CASKVVGDETQYF.

This clone was observed a single time. The chain joins TRBV7-9 to TRBJ1-5, with TRBD1 identical over 7 bases. With 6 bases clipped from V and 2 bases from J, the junction kept 7 bases outside the gene matches. The CDR3 contains 15 residues. Germline V gives CDR1 SEHNR, CDR2 FQNEAQ (reference sequence). The CDR3 sequence is CASSRDRVGNQPQHF. CDR3 DNA: TGTGCCAGCAGTCGAGACAGGGTGGGCAATCAGCCCCAGCATTTT.

The V gene is TRBV12-5, the J gene TRBJ2-7, with 8 bases aligning to TRBD2. With V trimmed by 1 base and J by 2 bases, 4 bases remained unmatched. The germline V gene encodes CDR1 LGHNT and CDR2 FRNRAP. The length of the CDR3 is 15 residues. The CDR3 DNA is TGTGCTAGTGGTTTGGAGCGGGAGTCCACCTACGAGCAGTACTTC. Translating gives CASGLERESTYEQYF.

The genes are TRBV30 and TRBJ1-2, with D uncertain. V was trimmed by 1 base and J by 2 bases, leaving 14 bases between them. The CDR3 consists of 15 residues. Looked up from germline, CDR1 is GTSNPN and CDR2 is SVGIG (reference sequence). CDR3 in amino acids: CAWSGTSGRNYGYTF. The CDR3, as DNA: TGTGCCTGGAGTGGGACTAGCGGGAGGAACTATGGCTACACCTTC.

The J gene is TRBJ2-7, the V gene TRBV28; no clear D gene. V lost 3 bases and J lost 0, with 9 bases in between. Germline assignment: CDR1 MDHEN and CDR2 SYDVKM. The CDR3 is 14 amino acids. In DNA form, the CDR3 reads TGTGCCAGCAGTTTCACGGTGAGCTCCTACGAGCAGTACTTC. Amino acids: CASSFTVSSYEQYF.

In this sample, this clone turned up once. The chain uses TRBV5-4 and TRBJ2-4; 8 bases are a match to TRBD1. The J segment lost 6 bases and the V segment lost 3 bases, leaving 5 bases of the junction unmatched. The length of the CDR3 is 14 residues. Germline V gives CDR1 SGHNT, CDR2 YYREEE (reference sequence). CDR3 coding DNA: TGTGCCAGCAGCTCGGACAGGGAACTAAACATTCAGTACTTC. Translation gives CASSSDRELNIQYF.

The V and J genes are TRBV2 and TRBJ1-3; D is ambiguous. Trimming took 6 bases from V and 4 from J, leaving 7 bases between them. Looked up from germline, CDR1 is SNHLY and CDR2 is FYNNEI. This CDR3 spans 12 amino acids. CDR3 sequence reads: CASSREGNTIYF. CDR3 coding DNA: TGTGCCAGCAGCCGGGAAGGAAACACCATATATTTT.

V gene TRBV27 combines with J gene TRBJ1-2, with 10 bases that match TRBD1. CDR1 is MNHEY, CDR2 SMNVEV, per germline (reference sequence). The CDR3 runs 13 residues. The J segment lost 8 bases and the V segment lost 4 bases, leaving 4 bases of the junction unmatched. The CDR3 protein is CASSYWTGGGYTF. The CDR3 DNA reads TGTGCCAGCAGTTACTGGACAGGGGGAGGCTACACCTTC.

The chain combines TRBV27 with TRBJ2-7; tentative D call: TRBD2 (5 bases). Germline V lookup: CDR1 MNHEY, CDR2 SMNVEV (reference sequence). This CDR3 region has 13 residues. The V end was cut by 3 bases, the J end by 3 bases, with 9 bases between. CDR3 in amino acids: CASSFRLFYEQYF. CDR3 DNA sequence: TGTGCCAGCAGTTTTAGACTATTCTACGAGCAGTACTTC.

The rearrangement links TRBV6-1 to TRBJ1-5; D might be TRBD1 (5 bases). Trimming took off 2 bases at V and 6 bases at J, with 14 bases between the two ends. The CDR3 has 15 residues. Germline CDR1 is MNHNS and CDR2 is SASEGT. The CDR3 DNA reads TGTGCCAGCAGTGAATTATCGCCCAGGGCTCAGCCCCAGCATTTT. Its translation: CASSELSPRAQPQHF.

Turning to this clone: In the same sample, other DNA sequences code for this CDR3. The V and J genes are TRBV7-3 and TRBJ1-1, with D tentatively TRBD1 (6 bases). This CDR3 has 13 residues. V gave up 0 bases and J gave up 4 bases, with 6 bases separating them. Germline CDR1 and CDR2: SGHTA and FQGTGA. This chain's CDR3 is CASSLTGGTEAFF. CDR3 DNA sequence: TGTGCCAGCAGCTTAACAGGGGGCACTGAAGCTTTCTTT.

The chain carries TRBV10-2 and TRBJ2-7, with no clear D. V shed 7 bases and J shed 3 bases, with 10 bases lying between them. The germline V gene has CDR1 WSHSY and CDR2 SAAADI. The CDR3 extends over 12 amino acids. CDR3 nucleotide sequence: TGCGCCAGCATGGTGGGCAACTACGAGCAGTACTTC. Residues: CASMVGNYEQYF.

The chain uses TRBV28 and TRBJ1-5; tentative D call: TRBD1 (5 bases). Trimming left V 7 bases short and J 5 bases short, with 15 bases between. Germline-derived CDR1 and CDR2 are MDHEN and SYDVKM. The CDR3 extends over 14 amino acids. The CDR3 DNA sequence: TGTGCCAGCACCTCGGTTCGGGGGGATCAGCCCCAGCATTTT. Amino acid sequence: CASTSVRGDQPQHF.

This sequence joins TRBV21-1 and TRBJ1-5; the tabulated D call, TRBD1, remains unverified against the DNA. TRBV21-1 is noted as a pseudogene. The CDR3 extends over 15 amino acids. The CDR3 coding sequence is TGTGCCAGCATCCACAGGGGGTATAGCAATCAGCCCCAGCATTTT. It codes for CASIHRGYSNQPQHF.

This rearrangement joins TRBV7-2 to TRBJ1-3; 7 bases agree with TRBD1. Germline-derived CDR1 and CDR2 are SGHTA and FQGNSA. The CDR3 is made up of 15 amino acids. After removal of 3 bases from V and 4 bases from J, the junction contained 6 bases not matched to a gene. Here the CDR3 DNA reads TGTGCCAGCAGCTTTCTTACAGGGGAGGGAAACACCATATATTTT. Translation gives CASSFLTGEGNTIYF.

CDR3 bases: TGTGCCAGCAGTTCAGGTACCAAATCTTCACGGGAGCAGTACTTC. Translation: CASSSGTKSSREQYF. The chain carries TRBV28 and TRBJ2-7; no clear D gene. V lost 4 bases and J 7 bases, leaving 20 bases between the germline ends. The germline CDR1 and CDR2 sequences are MDHEN and SYDVKM. This CDR3 spans 15 amino acids.

The chain uses TRBV5-8 and TRBJ2-5; 9 nucleotides agree with TRBD2. V dropped 1 base and J dropped 1; count of bases not matched to a gene: 5. CDR1 is SGHTS, CDR2 YDEGEE, per germline. The CDR3 consists of 16 residues. The DNA of the CDR3 is TGTGCCAGCAGCTTGTATAGACTAGCGGCCCAAGAGACCCAGTACTTC. Residues: CASSLYRLAAQETQYF.

This clone showed up just once. The chain links TRBV7-9 to TRBJ1-1; D gene unclear. With 1 base removed from V and 4 bases from J, the gap between germline ends came to 7 bases. The CDR3 totals 13 residues. Per germline, CDR1 SEHNR and CDR2 FQNEAQ (reference sequence). The CDR3 DNA reads TGTGCCAGCAGCTTAGGTGCGGGCACTGAAGCTTTCTTT. Translation: CASSLGAGTEAFF.

This sequence joins TRBV9 and TRBJ1-5; D not certain. The CDR3 is 14 residues long. Germline CDR1 reads SGDLS; CDR2 reads YYNGEE. V lost 0 bases and J lost 4, with 8 bases in between. DNA for the CDR3: TGTGCCAGCAGCGTAGGGGCTATGAATCAGCCCCAGCATTTT. It codes for CASSVGAMNQPQHF. The full variable domain, rest sourced from reference TRBV9 and TRBJ1-5, is DSGVTQTPKHLITATGQRVTLRCSPRSGDLSVYWYQQSLDQGLQFLIQYYNGEERAKGNILERFSAQQFPDLHSELNLSSLELGDSALYFCASSVGAMNQPQHFGDGTRLSIL.

The genes are TRBV27 and TRBJ2-5; TRBD1 is a possible D gene (6 bases). The CDR3 consists of 15 residues. CDR1 and CDR2 from the germline V gene are MNHEY and SMNVEV (reference sequence). V lost 5 bases to trimming and J lost 4 bases, with 17 bases between them. This CDR3 is CASSGTSGFLETQYF. The CDR3, as DNA: TGTGCCAGCAGTGGGACATCAGGTTTTTTAGAGACCCAGTACTTC.

The chain employs TRBV11-2 and TRBJ2-7; 9 bases are a match to TRBD2. CDR3 length: 17 amino acids. The trim removed 3 bases at V and 4 bases at J, leaving 13 bases unmatched. CDR1 and CDR2 from the germline V gene are SGHAT and FQNNGV. The CDR3, as DNA: TGTGCCAGCAGCTTCGGTGCCGGACTAGCGAGCCTTTACGAGCAGTACTTC. Its translation: CASSFGAGLASLYEQYF. The full variable domain, rest sourced from reference TRBV11-2 and TRBJ2-7, is EAGVAQSPRYKIIEKRQSVAFWCNPISGHATLYWYQQILGQGPKLLIQFQNNGVVDDSQLPKDRFSAERLKGVDSTLKIQPAKLEDSAVYLCASSFGAGLASLYEQYFGPGTRLTVT.

V usage is TRBV6-1 and J usage is TRBJ2-7; possibly TRBD2 for D (5 bases). Trimming stripped 6 bases from V and 2 bases from J, with 11 bases between. The CDR3 runs 13 residues. In germline, CDR1 is MNHNS, CDR2 SASEGT. The CDR3 sequence is CASSWEPAYEQYF. The CDR3 nucleotides are TGTGCCAGCAGCTGGGAGCCCGCCTACGAGCAGTACTTC.

This rearrangement joins TRBV7-2 to TRBJ2-1; a possible D gene is TRBD1 (5 bases). The CDR3 loop spans 15 amino acids. V was pared by 1 base and J by 7 bases, with 14 bases between. Germline V CDR1 and CDR2: SGHTA, FQGNSA. As DNA, the CDR3 is TGTGCCAGCAGCTTAGGAAGGGGCTTTAGGAATGAGCAGTTCTTC. As protein: CASSLGRGFRNEQFF.

The chain couples TRBV6-1 to TRBJ2-4; 9 nucleotides agree with TRBD1. With 10 bases clipped from V and 7 bases from J, the junction kept 5 bases outside the gene matches. The CDR3 is 12 residues long. Germline values: CDR1 MNHNS, CDR2 SASEGT. The CDR3 coding sequence is TGTGCCATTGCCGGGACAGGGAACATTCAGTACTTC. Translating it yields CAIAGTGNIQYF.

The chain couples TRBV7-8 to TRBJ2-3; 9 bases fit TRBD2. V trimming: 1 base; J trimming: 14 bases; junction bases outside the gene matches: 10. The germline CDR1 and CDR2 sequences are SGHVS and FQNEAQ. The CDR3 covers 14 residues. The CDR3 DNA reads as TGTGCCAGCAGCTTAGGGGGGCTAGCGGGAAGAATGTATTTT. Protein: CASSLGGLAGRMYF.

The J gene is TRBJ2-3, the V gene TRBV29-1; possibly TRBD2 for D (7 bases). The V gene's germline CDR1 is SQVTM and CDR2 ANQGSEA. V was shortened by 4 bases and J by 4 bases, with 24 bases between the two germline ends. The CDR3 covers 17 residues. Written as DNA, the CDR3 is TGCAGCGTTGTATCAGCGGGGAGGGGGATTCAGGCAGATACGCAGTATTTT. This encodes CSVVSAGRGIQADTQYF.

V gene TRBV9 combines with J gene TRBJ1-5; D is perhaps TRBD1 (5 bases). This CDR3 spans 15 amino acids. Germline CDR1 SGDLS, CDR2 YYNGEE. Trimming left V 2 bases short and J 0 bases short, with 9 bases between. The CDR3 spells CASSVTVDSNQPQHF. In DNA, the CDR3 is TGTGCCAGCAGCGTGACAGTCGATAGCAATCAGCCCCAGCATTTT.